This T cell receptor (beta chain) is from a study of human T cells and chemical hapten exposure. This clonotype was picked up many times. In germline, CDR1 is MDHEN, CDR2 SYDVKM. The CDR3 sequence is 14 residues long. V was cut by 4 bases and J by 0 bases, with 7 bases left in between. Specified time point: patch test 1, 2 weeks after DPC sensitization. Treatment denoted: therapeutic diphenylcyclopropenone sensitization with weekly scalp DPC. Each CDR3 protein gets one entry after TCRdb re-called the RACE reads with MiXCR. The data contain about 380,000 distinct CDR3 sequences, nearly 5% of them seen just once; the ten biggest clones take up around 2%.

The genes are TRBV28 and TRBJ1-5; D is unclear. Sample: whole blood, taken in connection with sensitization to the hapten diphenylcyclopropenone (DPC). The source is a woman aged 50 to 60 with alopecia areata. Some clones in this sample may be carry-over from other donors' samples. The CDR3 loop is CASSWLYSNQPQHF. In DNA form, the CDR3 reads TGTGCCAGCAGTTGGTTATATAGCAATCAGCCCCAGCATTTT.